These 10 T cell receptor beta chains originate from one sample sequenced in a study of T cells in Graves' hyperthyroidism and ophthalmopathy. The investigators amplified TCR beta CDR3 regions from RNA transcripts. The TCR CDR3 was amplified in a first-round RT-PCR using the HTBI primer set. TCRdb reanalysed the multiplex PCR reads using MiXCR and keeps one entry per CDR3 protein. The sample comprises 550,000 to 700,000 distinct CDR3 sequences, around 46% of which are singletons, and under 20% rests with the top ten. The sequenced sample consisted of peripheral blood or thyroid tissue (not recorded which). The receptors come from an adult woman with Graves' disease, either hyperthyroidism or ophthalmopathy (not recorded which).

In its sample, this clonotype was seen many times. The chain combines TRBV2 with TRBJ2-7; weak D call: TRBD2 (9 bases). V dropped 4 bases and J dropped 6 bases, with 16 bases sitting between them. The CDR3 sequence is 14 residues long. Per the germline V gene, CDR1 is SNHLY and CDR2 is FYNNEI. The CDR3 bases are TGTGCCAGCAGTGGTCTAGCGGGACAGGTCGAGCAGTACTTC. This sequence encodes CASSGLAGQVEQYF.

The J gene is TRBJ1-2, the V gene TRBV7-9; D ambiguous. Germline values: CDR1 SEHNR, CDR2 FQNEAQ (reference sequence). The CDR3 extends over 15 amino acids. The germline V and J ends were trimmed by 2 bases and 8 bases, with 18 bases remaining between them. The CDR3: CASSLIVGGIYGYTF. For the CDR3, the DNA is TGTGCCAGCAGCTTAATTGTAGGAGGGATCTACGGCTACACCTTC.

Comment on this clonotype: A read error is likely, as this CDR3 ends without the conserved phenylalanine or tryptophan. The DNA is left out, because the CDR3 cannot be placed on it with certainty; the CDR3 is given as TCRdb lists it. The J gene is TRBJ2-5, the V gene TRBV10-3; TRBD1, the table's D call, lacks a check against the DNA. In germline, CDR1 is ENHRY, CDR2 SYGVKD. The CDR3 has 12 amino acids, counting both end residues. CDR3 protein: CAISGSIRDGTY.

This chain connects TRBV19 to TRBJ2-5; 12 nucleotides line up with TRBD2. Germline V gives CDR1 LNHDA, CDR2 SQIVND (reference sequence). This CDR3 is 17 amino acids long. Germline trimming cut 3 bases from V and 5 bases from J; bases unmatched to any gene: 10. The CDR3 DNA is TGTGCCAGTAGTATCCTAGGACTAGCGGGAATTCCTGAGACCCAGTACTTC. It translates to CASSILGLAGIPETQYF.

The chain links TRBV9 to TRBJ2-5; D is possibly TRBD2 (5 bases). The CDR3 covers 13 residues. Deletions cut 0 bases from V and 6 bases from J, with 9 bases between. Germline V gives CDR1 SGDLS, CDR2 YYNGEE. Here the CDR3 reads CASSVVEGKTQYF. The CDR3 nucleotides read TGTGCCAGCAGCGTAGTTGAGGGAAAGACCCAGTACTTC.

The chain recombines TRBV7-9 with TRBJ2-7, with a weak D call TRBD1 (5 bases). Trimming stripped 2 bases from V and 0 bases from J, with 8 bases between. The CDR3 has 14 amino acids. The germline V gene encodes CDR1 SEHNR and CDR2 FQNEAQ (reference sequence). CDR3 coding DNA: TGTGCCAGCAGCTTACGGACATACTCCTACGAGCAGTACTTC. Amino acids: CASSLRTYSYEQYF.

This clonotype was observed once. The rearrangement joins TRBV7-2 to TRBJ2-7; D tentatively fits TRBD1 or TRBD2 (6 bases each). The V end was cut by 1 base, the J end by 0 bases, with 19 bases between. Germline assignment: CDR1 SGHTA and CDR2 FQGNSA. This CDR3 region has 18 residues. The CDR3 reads CASSLGRGIGESSYEQYF. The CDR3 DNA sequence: TGTGCCAGCAGCTTAGGGAGGGGGATCGGGGAGAGCTCCTACGAGCAGTACTTC.

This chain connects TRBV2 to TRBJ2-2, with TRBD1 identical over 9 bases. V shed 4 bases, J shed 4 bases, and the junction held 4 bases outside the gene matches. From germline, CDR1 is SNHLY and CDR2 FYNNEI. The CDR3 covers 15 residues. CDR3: CASSGKTGGTGELFF. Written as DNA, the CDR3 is TGTGCCAGCAGTGGGAAGACAGGGGGCACCGGGGAGCTGTTTTTT.

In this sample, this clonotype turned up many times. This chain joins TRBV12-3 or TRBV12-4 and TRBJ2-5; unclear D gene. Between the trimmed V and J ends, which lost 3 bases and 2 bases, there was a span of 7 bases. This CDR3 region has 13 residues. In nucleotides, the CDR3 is TGTGCCAGCAGTTTGTTCTCTCAAGAGACCCAGTACTTC. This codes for CASSLFSQETQYF.

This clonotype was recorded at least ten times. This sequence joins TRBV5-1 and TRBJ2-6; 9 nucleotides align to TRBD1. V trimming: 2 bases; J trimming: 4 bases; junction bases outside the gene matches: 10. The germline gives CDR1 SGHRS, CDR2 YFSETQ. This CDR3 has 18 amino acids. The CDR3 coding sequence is TGCGCCAGCAGCTTTGGGGACAGGGCCGGGGCCGGGGCCAACGTCCTGACTTTC. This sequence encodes CASSFGDRAGAGANVLTF.